Given below is one T cell receptor (beta chain) in context. TCRdb reprocessed the 5' RACE reads with MiXCR, giving one entry per CDR3 protein. In the table there are around 340,000 distinct CDR3 sequences, 14% to 15% of which are singletons. The data were obtained in a study of CD8 T cells in ankylosing spondylitis. This CDR3 has 15 amino acids. Germline CDR1 and CDR2: SGHVS and FQNEAQ. V lost 5 bases and J lost 4; bases outside the gene matches: 7. The chain combines TRBV7-8 with TRBJ1-2; 10 bases agree with TRBD1. Sequenced: blood, either unsorted or a sorted T cell fraction (not recorded which). The TCR sequence derives from a male donor with ankylosing spondylitis or in good health (not recorded which). The CDR3 region is CASSPMGDRGYGYTF. CDR3 in DNA: TGTGCCAGCAGCCCAATGGGGGACAGGGGCTATGGCTACACCTTC.